This T cell receptor beta chain was sequenced in a study of cytomegalovirus exposure and HLA in healthy donors. Study-wide results and limits: As confirmed in vitro, a few CMV-associated chains were specific for CMV antigens. The study listed approximately 170 cytomegalovirus-associated TCR beta chains. Most likely, a cluster of highly shared sequence variants arose as a sequencing artifact.

The CDR3 is 15 amino acids. The V gene end was trimmed by 2 bases and the J gene end by 5 bases; junction bases not matched to a gene: 9. Of note for this clone: Its antigen is currently unknown.

Vbeta (60) and Jbeta (13) primers were used in the PCR. This table comes from immunoSEQ multiplex PCR, and its TCRdb copy is limited to in-frame clones, with some not included. Of approximately 69,000 clones listed, more than 75% are singletons. The chain uses TRBV23-1 and TRBJ2-7; 7 bases align to TRBD1. TRBV23-1 is placed among ORFs of uncertain function. Source material: PBMCs. This TCR came from a man aged 18 to 30 in good health and CMV-seronegative. CDR3 coding DNA: TGCGCCAGCAGTCAACCAACCAAACAGGGGAACGAGCAGTACGTC. This sequence encodes CASSQPTKQGNEQYV.